This TCR beta chain was sequenced for a study of early T cells in non-severe SARS-CoV-2 infection. Germline V gene lookup returns CDR1 SNHLY and CDR2 FYNNEI. This CDR3 is 14 amino acids long. V lost 1 base, J lost 4 bases, and 10 bases lay in between. This clonotype has a handful of counts. TCRdb fed the 5' RACE reads into MiXCR, producing one record per CDR3 protein. The sample includes tens of thousands of distinct CDR3 sequences, 14% of them seen just once. This sequence was found in an adult who was a healthcare worker with PCR-confirmed SARS-CoV-2 infection or an uninfected control (not recorded which). The chain has TRBV2 and TRBJ1-2, with D possibly TRBD1 on 6 matching bases. Sequencing was carried out using whole blood. As DNA, the CDR3 is TGTGCCAGCAGTGAAGGGACAGAAGTCTATGGCTACACCTTC. It is translated as CASSEGTEVYGYTF.